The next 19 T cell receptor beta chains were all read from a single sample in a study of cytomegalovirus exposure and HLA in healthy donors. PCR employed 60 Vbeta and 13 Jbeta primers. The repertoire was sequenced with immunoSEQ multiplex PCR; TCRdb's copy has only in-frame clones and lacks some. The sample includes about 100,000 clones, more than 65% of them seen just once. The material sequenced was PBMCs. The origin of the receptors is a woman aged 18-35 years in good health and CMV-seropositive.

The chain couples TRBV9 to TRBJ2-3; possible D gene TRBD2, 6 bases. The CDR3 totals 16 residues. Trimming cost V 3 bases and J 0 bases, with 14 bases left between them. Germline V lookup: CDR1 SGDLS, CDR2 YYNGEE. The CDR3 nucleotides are TGTGCCAGCAGCGATGGAGGAGGGGATAGCACAGATACGCAGTATTTT. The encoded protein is CASSDGGGDSTDTQYF.

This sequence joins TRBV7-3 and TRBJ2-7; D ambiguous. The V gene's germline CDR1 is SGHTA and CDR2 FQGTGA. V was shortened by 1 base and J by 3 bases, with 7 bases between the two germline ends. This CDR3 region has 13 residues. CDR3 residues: CASSLSRDYEQYF. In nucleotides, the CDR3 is TGTGCCAGCAGCTTAAGTAGAGACTACGAGCAGTACTTC.

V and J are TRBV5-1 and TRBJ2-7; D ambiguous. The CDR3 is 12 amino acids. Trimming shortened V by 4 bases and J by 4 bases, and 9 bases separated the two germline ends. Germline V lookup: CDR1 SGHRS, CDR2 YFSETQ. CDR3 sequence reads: CASSTGGYEQYF. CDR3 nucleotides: TGCGCCAGCAGCACCGGCGGTTACGAGCAGTACTTC. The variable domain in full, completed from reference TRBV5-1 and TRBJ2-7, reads KAGVTQTPRYLIKTRGQQVTLSCSPISGHRSVSWYQQTPGQGLQFLFEYFSETQRNKGNFPGRFSGRQFSNSRSEMNVSTLELGDSALYLCASSTGGYEQYFGPGTRLTVT.

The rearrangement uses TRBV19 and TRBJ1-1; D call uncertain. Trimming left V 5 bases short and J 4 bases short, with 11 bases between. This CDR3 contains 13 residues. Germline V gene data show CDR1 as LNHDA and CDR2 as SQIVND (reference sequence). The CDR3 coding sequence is TGTGCCAGTAGTCATCCGGGTTCCACTGAAGCTTTCTTT. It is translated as CASSHPGSTEAFF.

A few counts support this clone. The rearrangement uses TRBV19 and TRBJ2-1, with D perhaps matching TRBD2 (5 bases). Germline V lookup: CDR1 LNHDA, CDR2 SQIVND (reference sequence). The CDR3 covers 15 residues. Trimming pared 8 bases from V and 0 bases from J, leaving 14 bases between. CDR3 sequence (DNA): TGTGCCAGTCTCAGCGGCCCGAGCTCCTACAATGAGCAGTTCTTC. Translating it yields CASLSGPSSYNEQFF.

This CDR3 reads CASSEEDTPNYGYTF. In DNA, the CDR3 is TGTGCCAGCAGTGAAGAGGACACCCCTAACTATGGCTACACCTTC. The chain uses TRBV6-1 and TRBJ1-2; TRBD1 is a possible D gene (5 bases). The germline gives CDR1 MNHNS, CDR2 SASEGT. V lost 1 base and J lost 0, with 9 bases in between. The CDR3 has 15 residues.

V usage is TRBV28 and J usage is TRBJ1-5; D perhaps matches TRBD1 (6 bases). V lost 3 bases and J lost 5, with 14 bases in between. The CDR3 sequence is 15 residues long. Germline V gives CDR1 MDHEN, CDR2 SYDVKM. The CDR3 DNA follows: TGTGCCAGCAGTTTCGCGGGGGGCTGGGATCAGCCCCAGCATTTT. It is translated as CASSFAGGWDQPQHF.

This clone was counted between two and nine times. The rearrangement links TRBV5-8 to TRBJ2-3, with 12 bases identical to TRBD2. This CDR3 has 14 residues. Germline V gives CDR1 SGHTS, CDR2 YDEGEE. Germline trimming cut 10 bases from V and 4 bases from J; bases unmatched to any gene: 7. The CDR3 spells CAARLAGDPDTQYF. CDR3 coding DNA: TGTGCCGCCCGACTAGCGGGAGATCCAGATACGCAGTATTTT.

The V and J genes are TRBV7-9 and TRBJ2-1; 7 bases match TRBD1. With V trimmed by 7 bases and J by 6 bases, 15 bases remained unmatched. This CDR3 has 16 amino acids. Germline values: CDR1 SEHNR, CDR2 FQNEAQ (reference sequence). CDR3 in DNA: TGTGCCAGCACCGATTTGGCGACAGGGAGCGCCAATGAGCAGTTCTTC. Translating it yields CASTDLATGSANEQFF.

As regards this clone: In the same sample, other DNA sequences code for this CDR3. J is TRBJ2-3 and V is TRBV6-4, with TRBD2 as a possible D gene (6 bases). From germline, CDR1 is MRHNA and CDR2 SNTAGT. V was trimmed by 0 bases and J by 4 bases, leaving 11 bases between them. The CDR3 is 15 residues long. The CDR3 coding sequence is TGTGCCAGCAGTGACTCCGGGAGTAGCGCAGATACGCAGTATTTT. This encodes CASSDSGSSADTQYF.

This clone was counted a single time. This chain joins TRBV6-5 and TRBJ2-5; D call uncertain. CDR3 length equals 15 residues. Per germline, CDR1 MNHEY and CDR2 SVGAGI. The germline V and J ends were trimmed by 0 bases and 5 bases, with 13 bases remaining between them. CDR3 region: CASSYSVWSSETQYF. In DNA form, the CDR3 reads TGTGCCAGCAGTTACTCCGTGTGGAGTAGCGAGACCCAGTACTTC.

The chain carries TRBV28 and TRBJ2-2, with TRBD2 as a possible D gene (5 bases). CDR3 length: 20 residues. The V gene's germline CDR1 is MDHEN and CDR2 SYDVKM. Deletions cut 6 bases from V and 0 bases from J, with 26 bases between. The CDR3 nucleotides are TGTGCCAGCAGAGTTGGACTTGTCGGGCGTCCGAAGCCGAACACCGGGGAGCTGTTTTTT. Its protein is CASRVGLVGRPKPNTGELFF.

DNA of the CDR3: TGCGCCAGCAGCCCCCGACAGGGGGCCGGGGAGCTGTTTTTT. Translated, it gives CASSPRQGAGELFF. V usage is TRBV5-1 and J usage is TRBJ2-2, with TRBD1 matching 9 bases. The V gene end was trimmed by 4 bases and the J gene end by 6 bases; junction bases not matched to a gene: 4. There are 14 residues in the CDR3. Germline V CDR1 and CDR2: SGHRS, YFSETQ. Full variable domain (outside the CDR3, taken from reference TRBV5-1 and TRBJ2-2): KAGVTQTPRYLIKTRGQQVTLSCSPISGHRSVSWYQQTPGQGLQFLFEYFSETQRNKGNFPGRFSGRQFSNSRSEMNVSTLELGDSALYLCASSPRQGAGELFFGEGSRLTVL.

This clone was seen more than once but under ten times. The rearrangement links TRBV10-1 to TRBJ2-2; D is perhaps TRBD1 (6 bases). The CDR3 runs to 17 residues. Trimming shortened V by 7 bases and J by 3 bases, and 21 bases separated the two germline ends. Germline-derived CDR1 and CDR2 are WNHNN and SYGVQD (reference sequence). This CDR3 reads CASIETGGHTDTGELFF. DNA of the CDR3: TGCGCCAGCATCGAGACAGGCGGGCATACGGACACCGGGGAGCTGTTTTTT.

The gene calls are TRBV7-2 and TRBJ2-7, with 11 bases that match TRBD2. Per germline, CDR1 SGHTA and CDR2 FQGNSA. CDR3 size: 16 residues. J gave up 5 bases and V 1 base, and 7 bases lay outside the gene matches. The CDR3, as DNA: TGTGCCAGCAGCTTAGGAGCACTAGCGGGAGAGGACGAGCAGTACTTC. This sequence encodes CASSLGALAGEDEQYF.

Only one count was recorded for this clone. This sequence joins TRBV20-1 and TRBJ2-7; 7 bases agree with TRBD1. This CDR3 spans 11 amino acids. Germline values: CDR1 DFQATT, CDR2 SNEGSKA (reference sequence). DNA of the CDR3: TGCAGGACAGGGTACTCCTACGAGCAGTACTTC. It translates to CRTGYSYEQYF.

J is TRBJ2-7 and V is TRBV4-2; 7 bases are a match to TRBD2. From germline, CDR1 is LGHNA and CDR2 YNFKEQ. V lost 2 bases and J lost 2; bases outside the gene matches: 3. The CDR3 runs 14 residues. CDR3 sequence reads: CASSQLAEPYEQYF. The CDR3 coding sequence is TGTGCCAGCAGCCAACTAGCGGAACCCTACGAGCAGTACTTC.

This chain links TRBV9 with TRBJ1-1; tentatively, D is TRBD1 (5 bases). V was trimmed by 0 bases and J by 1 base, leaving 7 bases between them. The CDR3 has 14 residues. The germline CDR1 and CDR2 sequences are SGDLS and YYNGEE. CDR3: CASSVGDSNTEAFF. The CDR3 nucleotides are TGTGCCAGCAGCGTAGGGGACTCGAACACTGAAGCTTTCTTT.

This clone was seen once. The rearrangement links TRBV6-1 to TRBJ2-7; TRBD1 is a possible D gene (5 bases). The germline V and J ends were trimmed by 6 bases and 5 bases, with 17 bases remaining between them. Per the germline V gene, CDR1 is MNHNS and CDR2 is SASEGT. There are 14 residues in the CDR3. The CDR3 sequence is CASRRLGPQDEQYF. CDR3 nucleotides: TGTGCCAGCAGGAGATTGGGGCCCCAGGACGAGCAGTACTTC.